The 25 T cell receptor beta chains below all came from one sample that was sequenced in a study of blood T cell repertoires in COVID-19. Assay used: immunoSEQ multiplex PCR; TCRdb lists only in-frame clones, some missing. This repertoire shows about 320,000 clones, roughly nine tenths found once; its top ten account for roughly 3.6%. The sequencing input was PBMCs or T cells enriched from blood (not recorded which). These TCRs come from a woman in her twenties or thirties who had been exposed to COVID-19.

The V call is TRBV4-3, the J call TRBJ1-6; D is unclear. With 0 bases removed from V and 10 bases from J, the gap between germline ends came to 16 bases. The germline V gene has CDR1 LGHNA and CDR2 YSLEER. The CDR3 contains 16 residues. The CDR3 coding sequence is TGCGCCAGCAGCCAAGAGCGGTCAGATAAAGGATCACCCCTCCACTTT. Translating gives CASSQERSDKGSPLHF.

The chain uses TRBV10-3 and TRBJ2-2; 9 bases align to TRBD1. The CDR3 totals 17 residues. Germline V gene lookup returns CDR1 ENHRY and CDR2 SYGVKD. Trimming cost V 4 bases and J 0 bases; bases outside gene matches: 6. CDR3 DNA sequence: TGTGCCATCAGTGCTCGACAGGGGGGTGCGAACACCGGGGAGCTGTTTTTT. As protein: CAISARQGGANTGELFF.

The chain links TRBV7-9 to TRBJ1-1, with D hard to call. The CDR3 spans 14 residues. Per the germline V gene, CDR1 is SEHNR and CDR2 is FQNEAQ (reference sequence). V was cut by 1 base and J by 0 bases, with 6 bases left in between. The CDR3 DNA is TGTGCCAGCAGCTTAGTCGGGATGAACACTGAAGCTTTCTTT. The encoded protein is CASSLVGMNTEAFF.

The rearrangement links TRBV4-2 to TRBJ1-2, with D perhaps matching TRBD1 (6 bases). CDR3 length equals 15 residues. Trimming cost V 0 bases and J 3 bases, with 11 bases left between them. Germline CDR1 and CDR2: LGHNA and YNFKEQ. The CDR3: CASSQEGRGYYGYTF. The CDR3 nucleotides are TGTGCCAGCAGCCAAGAGGGCAGGGGCTACTATGGCTACACCTTC.

The J gene is TRBJ1-3, the V gene TRBV21-1; the D call in the table, TRBD1, was not verified against the DNA. TRBV21-1 is recorded as a pseudogene. The length of the CDR3 is 18 residues. The DNA for the CDR3 is TGTGCCAGCAGCAAAGGGGCCAGGGAACCCTCTGGGGGAAACACCATATATTTT. Translated: CASSKGAREPSGGNTIYF.

The rearrangement links TRBV11-2 to TRBJ2-5; TRBD1 matches 12 bases. CDR3 length equals 15 residues. With V trimmed by 5 bases and J by 4 bases, 5 bases remained unmatched. CDR1 and CDR2 (germline): SGHAT, FQNNGV. DNA of the CDR3: TGTGCCAGCAGCGCAGGGACAGGGGGCGTAGAGACCCAGTACTTC. This gives the protein CASSAGTGGVETQYF. Filled out from reference TRBV11-2 and TRBJ2-5, the complete variable domain reads EAGVAQSPRYKIIEKRQSVAFWCNPISGHATLYWYQQILGQGPKLLIQFQNNGVVDDSQLPKDRFSAERLKGVDSTLKIQPAKLEDSAVYLCASSAGTGGVETQYFGPGTRLLVL.

This chain uses TRBV4-1 with TRBJ2-3, with D possibly TRBD1 on 5 matching bases. V was clipped by 0 bases and J by 1 base, with 17 bases between them. Germline V CDR1 and CDR2: MGHRA, YSYEKL. This CDR3 is built from 18 residues. DNA for the CDR3: TGCGCCAGCAGCCAAGATAGCCCAGTAGGGGCGCGCACAGATACGCAGTATTTT. This codes for CASSQDSPVGARTDTQYF.

The chain links TRBV21-1 to TRBJ2-7; TRBD2 is taken as the D call from the table, unchecked against the DNA. TRBV21-1 is listed as a pseudogene. CDR3 length: 12 amino acids. In DNA form, the CDR3 reads TGTGCCAGCAGTCCCGGGAGGTACGAGCAGTACTTC. Encoded protein: CASSPGRYEQYF.

The chain has TRBV27 and TRBJ1-2; D is possibly TRBD1 (6 bases). Trimming stripped 10 bases from V and 7 bases from J, with 19 bases between. This CDR3 spans 13 amino acids. Per the germline V gene, CDR1 is MNHEY and CDR2 is SMNVEV (reference sequence). DNA for the CDR3: TGTGCCACCAGAAGCACAGGGTGGGCTGGCTACACCTTC. It yields the protein CATRSTGWAGYTF.

The rearrangement uses TRBV18 and TRBJ1-4; 7 nucleotides agree with TRBD1. Trimming took 2 bases from V and 7 from J; bases not matched to a gene: 7. The CDR3 is 15 amino acids. Germline V gene sequence: CDR1 KGHSH, CDR2 LQKENI. CDR3 nucleotides: TGTGCCAGCTCACCAGTAGCCAGGGGGAGTGAAAAACTGTTTTTT. Translated: CASSPVARGSEKLFF.

The chain has TRBV15 and TRBJ2-3; tentatively, D is TRBD1 (5 bases). Looked up from germline, CDR1 is LNHNV and CDR2 is YYDKDF (reference sequence). The CDR3 contains 14 residues. V lost 1 base and J lost 1, with 6 bases in between. The CDR3 sequence: CATSRATGTDTQYF. The CDR3 DNA follows: TGTGCCACCAGCAGAGCGACAGGCACAGATACGCAGTATTTT.

The CDR3 region is CASSPDLTGGKGGYTF. The CDR3 nucleotides read TGTGCCAGCAGCCCGGACCTGACAGGGGGAAAGGGTGGCTACACCTTC. The chain recombines TRBV5-5 with TRBJ1-2; 9 nucleotides match TRBD1. This CDR3 is 16 amino acids long. Germline V CDR1 and CDR2: SGHKS, YYEKEE (reference sequence). J gave up 7 bases and V 4 bases, and 14 bases lay outside the gene matches.

This rearrangement joins TRBV18 to TRBJ1-6, with 9 bases fitting TRBD1. This CDR3 has 16 amino acids. The germline CDR1 and CDR2 sequences are KGHSH and LQKENI. With V trimmed by 2 bases and J by 6 bases, 5 bases remained unmatched. The CDR3 loop is CASSPTGTGFNSPLHF. The CDR3 coding sequence is TGTGCCAGCTCACCAACCGGGACAGGGTTTAATTCACCCCTCCACTTT. The full variable domain, in which reference TRBV18 and TRBJ1-6 provide the parts outside the CDR3, is NAGVMQNPRHLVRRRGQEARLRCSPMKGHSHVYWYRQLPEEGLKFMVYLQKENIIDESGMPKERFSAEFPKEGPSILRIQQVVRGDSAAYFCASSPTGTGFNSPLHFGNGTRLTVT.

J is TRBJ2-5 and V is TRBV30; 7 nucleotides agree with TRBD2. The length of the CDR3 is 14 residues. J was trimmed by 5 bases and V by 2 bases; bases with no gene match: 8. Germline V gene data show CDR1 as GTSNPN and CDR2 as SVGIG (reference sequence). CDR3: CAWSTVLGGETQYF. The CDR3 bases are TGTGCCTGGAGTACAGTGTTGGGGGGGGAGACCCAGTACTTC.

CDR3 sequence reads: CASSSTTGLYEQYF. CDR3 sequence (DNA): TGTGCCAGCAGCTCCACGACAGGGCTCTACGAGCAGTACTTC. V and J are TRBV7-9 and TRBJ2-7; 7 bases are a match to TRBD1. V lost 4 bases, J lost 3 bases, and 6 bases stayed unmatched. Germline lookup yields CDR1 SEHNR and CDR2 FQNEAQ (reference sequence). The CDR3 is made up of 14 amino acids.

The rearrangement uses TRBV29-1 and TRBJ1-1; TRBD1 aligns across 9 bases. The CDR3 has 15 amino acids. Germline values: CDR1 SQVTM, CDR2 ANQGSEA. The J segment lost 0 bases and the V segment lost 1 base, leaving 3 bases of the junction unmatched. CDR3 protein: CSVEVTGGLNTEAFF. CDR3 sequence (DNA): TGCAGCGTTGAAGTGACAGGGGGACTGAACACTGAAGCTTTCTTT.

The chain recombines TRBV5-6 with TRBJ2-6; no definite D call. The CDR3 is 16 amino acids. Trimming stripped 6 bases from V and 0 bases from J, with 13 bases between. The germline V gene has CDR1 SGHDT and CDR2 YYEEEE. CDR3 protein: CASKQSPYSGANVLTF. As DNA, the CDR3 is TGTGCCAGCAAACAGAGTCCATACTCTGGGGCCAACGTCCTGACTTTC.

The genes are TRBV25-1 and TRBJ1-2; D is uncertain. V was shortened by 3 bases and J by 5 bases, with 10 bases between the two germline ends. Germline V gives CDR1 MGHDK, CDR2 SYGVNS. The CDR3 runs to 13 residues. The CDR3 nucleotides are TGTGCCAGCAGTGAGTTGGAGGCTTATGGCTACACCTTC. This sequence encodes CASSELEAYGYTF.

This sequence joins TRBV24-1 and TRBJ2-1, with 7 bases fitting TRBD1. Germline V lookup: CDR1 KGHDR, CDR2 SFDVKD. With V trimmed by 5 bases and J by 5 bases, 5 bases remained unmatched. There are 14 residues in the CDR3. In nucleotides, the CDR3 is TGTGCCACCAGTGTACAGGGGTGGAACAATGAGCAGTTCTTC. Translating gives CATSVQGWNNEQFF.

Only one count was recorded for this clone. In the same sample, other DNA sequences code for this CDR3. V is TRBV18 and J is TRBJ1-2; no clear D gene. CDR3 length: 13 amino acids. V was trimmed by 0 bases and J by 5 bases, leaving 7 bases between them. The germline gives CDR1 KGHSH, CDR2 LQKENI. This chain's CDR3 is CASSPPSVYGYTF. The CDR3 coding sequence is TGTGCCAGCTCACCACCGTCCGTATATGGCTACACCTTC.

This sequence joins TRBV5-1 and TRBJ2-5; 14 positions match TRBD2. After removal of 4 bases from V and 5 bases from J, the junction contained 10 bases not matched to a gene. The CDR3 has 17 amino acids. The germline gives CDR1 SGHRS, CDR2 YFSETQ. In DNA, the CDR3 is TGCGCCAGCAGCCCGGGACTAGCGGGGGAGCCTCGGGAGACCCAGTACTTC. Translation gives CASSPGLAGEPRETQYF.

V is TRBV7-2 and J is TRBJ1-2; D is ambiguous. The germline CDR1 and CDR2 sequences are SGHTA and FQGNSA. V lost 1 base to trimming and J lost 3 bases, with 12 bases between them. The CDR3 has 15 amino acids. The CDR3 bases are TGTGCCAGCAGCTTAGACTACCGGGGTGACTATGGCTACACCTTC. Protein product: CASSLDYRGDYGYTF.

This chain connects TRBV9 to TRBJ1-3, with D perhaps TRBD1 (5 bases). The germline V gene encodes CDR1 SGDLS and CDR2 YYNGEE. Trimming took 4 bases from V and 6 from J, leaving 20 bases between them. This CDR3 spans 16 amino acids. The chain's CDR3 is CASSPGGATLENTIYF. Written as DNA, the CDR3 is TGTGCCAGCAGCCCGGGAGGGGCGACCCTAGAAAACACCATATATTTT.

This chain connects TRBV18 to TRBJ1-1; D may be TRBD1 (5 bases). The germline V gene has CDR1 KGHSH and CDR2 LQKENI. This CDR3 has 14 residues. V gave up 3 bases and J gave up 4 bases, with 12 bases separating them. CDR3 in amino acids: CASSPNGGSTEAFF. The CDR3, as DNA: TGTGCCAGCTCACCGAATGGGGGGAGCACTGAAGCTTTCTTT.

V and J are TRBV27 and TRBJ1-2, with D maybe TRBD1 (6 bases). The V gene's germline CDR1 is MNHEY and CDR2 SMNVEV (reference sequence). V was pared by 4 bases and J by 7 bases, with 16 bases between. The CDR3 has 14 amino acids. As DNA, the CDR3 is TGTGCCAGCAGTTACCATGACAGGATGGGTGGCTACACCTTC. Protein product: CASSYHDRMGGYTF.